Below are 14 T cell receptor beta chains sequenced from a single sample in a study of blood T cell repertoires in COVID-19. Here immunoSEQ multiplex PCR was the method, and the copy in TCRdb shows in-frame clones only, minus some. The table has some 250,000 clones, 88% seen once. Sequences were obtained from peripheral blood. The source is a woman in her twenties or thirties with acute or convalescent COVID-19.

This rearrangement joins TRBV2 to TRBJ1-1; no definite D call. The germline V gene has CDR1 SNHLY and CDR2 FYNNEI. The V end was cut by 7 bases, the J end by 4 bases, with 13 bases between. The CDR3 loop spans 13 amino acids. CDR3 region: CASTGERSTEAFF. CDR3 coding DNA: TGTGCCAGCACGGGCGAGCGGAGCACTGAAGCTTTCTTT. The full variable domain, rest sourced from reference TRBV2 and TRBJ1-1, is EPEVTQTPSHQVTQMGQEVILRCVPISNHLYFYWYRQILGQKVEFLVSFYNNEISEKSEIFDDQFSVERPDGSNFTLKIRSTKLEDSAMYFCASTGERSTEAFFGQGTRLTVV.

The chain couples TRBV5-1 to TRBJ2-5, with 7 positions matching TRBD2. V lost 2 bases to trimming and J lost 1 base; unmatched junction nucleotides: 2. The CDR3 covers 14 residues. In germline, CDR1 is SGHRS, CDR2 YFSETQ. DNA of the CDR3: TGCGCCAGCAGCTTCGGACTAGTCCAAGAGACCCAGTACTTC. This encodes CASSFGLVQETQYF.

This sequence joins TRBV30 and TRBJ1-3; D is unresolved. V was pared by 3 bases and J by 0 bases, with 9 bases between. This CDR3 has 14 residues. The germline CDR1 and CDR2 sequences are GTSNPN and SVGIG (reference sequence). The CDR3 DNA is TGTGCCTGGAGGCCCCCGGGCTCTGGAAACACCATATATTTT. This codes for CAWRPPGSGNTIYF.

This chain connects TRBV5-6 to TRBJ2-7, with D unresolved. V gave up 2 bases and J gave up 3 bases, with 15 bases separating them. CDR1 SGHDT and CDR2 YYEEEE come from the germline V gene. The CDR3 consists of 15 residues. CDR3 sequence: CASSFDTLNLYEQYF. DNA for the CDR3: TGTGCCAGCAGCTTCGACACCCTTAATCTCTACGAGCAGTACTTC. Full variable domain (remainder filled in from reference TRBV5-6 and TRBJ2-7): DAGVTQSPTHLIKTRGQQVTLRCSPKSGHDTVSWYQQALGQGPQFIFQYYEEEERQRGNFPDRFSGHQFPNYSSELNVNALLLGDSALYLCASSFDTLNLYEQYFGPGTRLTVT.

This CDR3 is CASSYHRGGYTF. The CDR3 nucleotides read TGTGCCAGCAGTTATCACAGGGGTGGCTACACCTTC. The chain joins TRBV6-6 to TRBJ1-2; 7 bases line up with TRBD1. From germline, CDR1 is MNHNY and CDR2 SVGAGI (reference sequence). The CDR3 has 12 residues. Trimming cost V 3 bases and J 7 bases; bases outside gene matches: 2.

This rearrangement joins TRBV19 to TRBJ1-5, with D possibly being TRBD1 (6 bases). Trimming removed 10 bases from V and 1 base from J, with 8 bases in between. The CDR3 has 12 residues. Germline CDR1 is LNHDA and CDR2 is SQIVND (reference sequence). In DNA form, the CDR3 reads TGTGCCACCGGACAGAGCAATCAGCCCCAGCATTTT. Encoded protein: CATGQSNQPQHF.

In the case of this clone: This same CDR3 is encoded by further DNA sequences in the sample. The V gene is TRBV5-5, the J gene TRBJ1-4; 9 bases line up with TRBD1. Germline assignment: CDR1 SGHKS and CDR2 YYEKEE (reference sequence). V shed 4 bases and J 8 bases; nucleotides not matched to a gene: 6. There are 14 residues in the CDR3. The CDR3 reads CASSPGTGSEKLFF. CDR3 bases: TGTGCCAGCAGCCCCGGGACAGGGAGCGAAAAACTGTTTTTT.

The rearrangement links TRBV11-3 to TRBJ2-7; 12 nucleotides align to TRBD2. The V segment lost 1 base and the J segment 4 bases; nucleotides outside the gene matches: 5. The germline V gene encodes CDR1 SGHNT and CDR2 YENEEA. This CDR3 is 16 amino acids long. The CDR3 DNA reads as TGTGCCAGCAGCTTAGCGACTAGCGGGAGTTGGTACGAGCAGTACTTC. It codes for CASSLATSGSWYEQYF.

The genes are TRBV9 and TRBJ2-5; TRBD1 is a possible D gene (5 bases). CDR1 is SGDLS and CDR2 is YYNGEE in the germline V gene. The CDR3 contains 16 residues. Trimming removed 0 bases from V and 2 bases from J, with 14 bases in between. CDR3: CASSVAVEAGQETQYF. DNA for the CDR3: TGTGCCAGCAGCGTAGCTGTCGAGGCAGGGCAAGAGACCCAGTACTTC.

The chain employs TRBV19 and TRBJ2-1; D may be TRBD1 (6 bases). Looked up from germline, CDR1 is LNHDA and CDR2 is SQIVND (reference sequence). With 9 bases removed from V and 0 bases from J, the gap between germline ends came to 15 bases. This CDR3 is built from 15 residues. CDR3 protein: CASSLGQSSYNEQFF. The DNA of the CDR3 is TGTGCCAGCAGTCTCGGACAGAGCTCCTACAATGAGCAGTTCTTC.

The table lists this clone with a few counts. CDR3 DNA: TGCGCCAGCAGGCGTACCGGGACAGGGGGCGAGCAGTACTTC. Its translation is CASRRTGTGGEQYF. The genes are TRBV5-1 and TRBJ2-7, with 11 positions matching TRBD1. V shed 5 bases and J 6 bases; nucleotides not matched to a gene: 7. The CDR3 length is 14 residues. Germline V gene data show CDR1 as SGHRS and CDR2 as YFSETQ.

This clone appeared a few times. This chain connects TRBV7-2 to TRBJ2-5; a possible D gene is TRBD2 (5 bases). V dropped 5 bases and J dropped 4 bases, with 14 bases sitting between them. CDR1 and CDR2 from the germline V gene are SGHTA and FQGNSA. This CDR3 has 14 amino acids. CDR3 bases: TGTGCCAGCAGCGAACCTGTAGGGAGAGAGACCCAGTACTTC. This sequence encodes CASSEPVGRETQYF. Based on the CDR3 plus reference TRBV7-2 and TRBJ2-5, the full variable domain is GAGVSQSPSNKVTEKGKDVELRCDPISGHTALYWYRQSLGQGLEFLIYFQGNSAPDKSGLPSDRFSAERTGGSVSTLTIQRTQQEDSAVYLCASSEPVGRETQYFGPGTRLLVL.

This clone was recorded once. V is TRBV29-1 and J is TRBJ2-5, with D maybe TRBD1 (5 bases). There are 12 residues in the CDR3. CDR1 SQVTM and CDR2 ANQGSEA come from the germline V gene. Deletions cut 4 bases from V and 2 bases from J, with 8 bases between. The CDR3 region is CSVVPGQETQYF. As DNA, the CDR3 is TGCAGCGTTGTTCCAGGGCAAGAGACCCAGTACTTC.

The chain recombines TRBV4-3 with TRBJ1-2; 9 nucleotides align to TRBD1. CDR3 size: 13 residues. J lost 10 bases, V lost 1 base, and 4 bases had no gene match. Germline V gives CDR1 LGHNA, CDR2 YSLEER. The CDR3, as DNA: TGCGCCAGCAGCCAAGGACAGGGGGACGTCTACACCTTC. Encoded protein: CASSQGQGDVYTF.